This T cell receptor beta chain was recovered during a study of a mutant IDH1 vaccine in newly diagnosed glioma. For the study at large: Patients began vaccination 4-6 weeks after radiotherapy alone, or with temozolomide cycles.

The V end lost 3 bases, the J end lost 4 bases, and 9 bases lay between the germline ends. The germline V gene encodes CDR1 SQVTM and CDR2 ANQGSEA. The CDR3 extends over 12 amino acids. Time point here: week 23, last vaccination. In the vaccine, a single dose held 300 ug of the mutant IDH1 20-mer peptide, along with topical imiquimod. Astrocytomas that were new, WHO grade 3 or 4, IDH1-mutant and ATRX-lost were present in the donors. The table came from immunoSEQ multiplex PCR; TCRdb's copy has only in-frame clones and leaves some out. The table includes about 41,000 clones, 60% to 85% detected once. This clone was counted a few times. The antigen is undetermined.

Sequencing was performed on PBMCs, taken from a glioma patient whose treatment included an IDH1 peptide vaccine. The chain recombines TRBV29-1 with TRBJ1-2; D remains ambiguous. The TCR was taken from a woman aged 40-49 years with glioma. Some clones in this sample may be carry-over from other donors' samples. The DNA of the CDR3 is TGCAGCGTTGAGGCAGGCGGCTATGGCTACACCTTC. Residues: CSVEAGGYGYTF.